This paragraph covers one TCR beta chain sequence. Its target is unknown. This record comes from a study of T cells after yellow fever vaccination. Notes on the study in general: Bulk-population clonotypes that are abundant could appear as contaminants in FACS-sorted repertoires.

The TCR cDNA carried a universal primer site and UMIs from 5'RACE template switching. MiXCR, run by TCRdb on the 5' RACE reads, gives a single entry per CDR3 protein. Among 450,000 to 550,000 distinct CDR3 sequences, roughly a fifth were seen once, and the ten largest hold roughly an eighth. Germline assignment: CDR1 MDHEN and CDR2 SYDVKM. The V end lost 3 bases, the J end lost 1 base, and 6 bases lay between the germline ends. The CDR3 is 13 residues long. J is TRBJ1-1 and V is TRBV28; no clear D. This clonotype was obtained from a man younger than 45 who received the YFV17D yellow fever vaccine. Specimen: PBMCs, collected 15 days after the yellow fever booster vaccination. The DNA of the CDR3 is TGTGCCAGCAGTTTGAATAAGAACACTGAAGCTTTCTTT. Protein product: CASSLNKNTEAFF.